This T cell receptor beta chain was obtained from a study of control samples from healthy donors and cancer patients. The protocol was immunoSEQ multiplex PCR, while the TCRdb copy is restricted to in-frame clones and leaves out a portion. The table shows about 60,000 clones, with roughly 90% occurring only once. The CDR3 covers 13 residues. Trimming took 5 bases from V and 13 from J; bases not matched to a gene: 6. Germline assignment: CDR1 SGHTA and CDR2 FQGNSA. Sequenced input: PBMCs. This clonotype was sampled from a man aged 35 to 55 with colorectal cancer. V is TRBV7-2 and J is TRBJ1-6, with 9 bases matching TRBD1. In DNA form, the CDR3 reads TGTGCCAGCAGCCCGGACAGGGGAGGGCCCCTCCACTTT. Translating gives CASSPDRGGPLHF.